This T cell receptor (beta chain) was recorded in a study of T cells in Graves' hyperthyroidism and ophthalmopathy (dated by TCRdb to about 2019). About the full investigation: Peripheral blood was sampled at the time of initial diagnosis, prior to any treatment. To identify TCR V-J signatures that set the groups apart, the researchers used a discovery cohort of 100 patients, made up of 43 with Graves' ophthalmopathy and some 58 with stable Graves' hyperthyroidism. An independent validation cohort of fewer than 20 hyperthyroidism patients and about 15 patients who later progressed to ophthalmopathy tested prospective prediction of ophthalmopathy. The roughly 94 discovery patients were randomly divided into training and test sets at a 7:3 ratio. In six Graves' hyperthyroidism patients, the study also compared T-cell repertoires from thyroid tissue with T-cell repertoires from blood. Once sampling was done, hyperthyroidism patients were given methimazole at a starting dose of 30 mg daily, whereas ophthalmopathy patients were given high-dose intravenous methylprednisolone. According to the paper, TCR Vbeta CDR3 sequencing was carried out on some 130 peripheral blood samples, which came from around 43 ophthalmopathy, around 75 hyperthyroidism and some 17 progressor patients.

Amplification of TCR beta CDR3 regions was carried out from RNA transcripts. The TCR CDR3 was subjected to a first round of RT-PCR using the HTBI primer set and the Qiagen OneStep RT-PCR kit. A second multiplex PCR round built the libraries, followed by size selection and purification. Paired-end sequencing of the libraries was performed with 100 bp reads on an Illumina HiSeq2000. The authors' analysis ran thus. SOAPnuke was used to process the raw data, with reads discarded if the reads contained adapters or uncalled bases, had a mean Phred below 15, or lacked an exact constant-primer or identifier match. High-quality paired reads were merged using COPE v1.2.5, and each unique nucleotide sequence was defined as a clonotype. MiTCR v1.1 was used to align clonotypes to the IMGT TRBV, TRBD and TRBJ reference segments. Only V-J combinations with frequency above 0.0001, covering 99% to 99.2% of repertoires, were analysed. A TCS score was defined as the ratio between F50 (clonal expansion) and ExV (chaos), using BLOSUM62-based TCRdist between CDR3 peptides within each V-J. Welch's t-statistics and random forest reduced fewer than 600 V-J features to roughly 13, which were used in a naive Bayes classifier (R e1071). Thyroid-blood repertoire similarity was quantified with the Morisita-Horn index. TCRdb trimmed public reads at Q25 via fastp, called clones via MiXCR and kept in-frame beta chains. Each CDR3 protein gets just one entry, which takes the most common genes and DNA from the rows behind it. The V and J calls here are based on TCRdb, not the publication. In this sample the table shows hundreds of thousands of distinct CDR3 sequences, over 35% of which occur a single time. Jointly, the top ten make up approximately 8.7% of the sample.

This clonotype was detected ten times or more. Its antigen remains unidentified. No base quality information exists; no much larger clone differs at one position. A patient counted as having stable Graves' hyperthyroidism if no progression to ophthalmopathy occurred over 18 months of follow-up. Hyperthyroidism patients were newly diagnosed, with disease duration under 2 months, and aged 18 to 65 years. Patients with uncontrolled infections, other autoimmune diseases, pregnancy or lactation were excluded. Diagnoses relied on clinical symptoms, serum thyroxine and TRAb, thyroid ultrasound and orbital computed tomography. PBMCs were separated from under 12 ml of fresh peripheral blood using Ficoll-Paque density gradient centrifugation. Trizol reagent was used to extract total RNA, and RNA quality was then checked on an Agilent 2100 Bioanalyzer. The CDR3 spans 18 residues, from the cysteine through the phenylalanine. Only CDR3 DNA remains: 54 bases, in frame from the first base. The germline V gene gives CDR1 as MGHDK and CDR2 as SYGVNS. The junction carries 21 bases between V and J, which are trimmed by 0 bases and 3 bases respectively.

On the study overall, not on this receptor specifically: A 13 V-J signature model separated ophthalmopathy from stable hyperthyroidism, with around 88% sensitivity and 81% to 83% specificity in cross-validation and 80%/75% in testing. Sample size was not statistically predetermined, and investigators were not blinded to group allocation. During validation, the model predicted progression to ophthalmopathy a median of about 6.5 months ahead of onset, with around 71% sensitivity and around 73% specificity. Most expanded thyroid clonotypes (frequency above 0.001) were also detected in blood, a finding suggesting that blood repertoires may reflect thyroid immune responses.

Here the chain combines TRBV25-1 and TRBJ2-7, with TRBD1 perhaps the D gene, on 7 matching bases. This receptor was obtained from a man aged 18-30 years with Graves' hyperthyroidism. Sequenced: blood. The CDR3 protein: CASSEYFRAGGNSYEQYF. The DNA reads as follows: TGTGCCAGCAGTGAATATTTCCGAGCAGGGGGGAATAGCTACGAGCAGTACTTC.